This T cell receptor beta chain was profiled in a study of blood T cell repertoires in COVID-19. V dropped 1 base and J dropped 7 bases, with 13 bases sitting between them. The CDR3 has 14 amino acids. Germline loops: CDR1 ENHRY, CDR2 SYGVKD. Using immunoSEQ multiplex PCR, the repertoire was profiled, and TCRdb retains in-frame clones only, with some absent. The sample holds about 90,000 clones, around four fifths seen once. The J gene is TRBJ1-2, the V gene TRBV10-3, with a tentative D call TRBD1 (6 bases). The source of this sequence is a woman aged 70-85 years with active or convalescent COVID-19. Source material: peripheral blood. CDR3: CAISELSGGAGYTF. CDR3 nucleotides: TGTGCCATCAGTGAGTTATCTGGGGGCGCTGGCTACACCTTC.